A single sample is the source of the 14 T cell receptor beta chains below, sequenced in a study of CD8 T cells in ankylosing spondylitis. TCRdb itself ran the 5' RACE reads through MiXCR, one entry per CDR3 protein. This table has around 25,000 distinct CDR3 sequences, 10% to 15% appearing once. The material sequenced was blood. The receptors here all came from a male donor with ankylosing spondylitis or in good health (not recorded which).

In its sample, this clonotype is medium-sized (0.01 to 0.1%). The rearrangement joins TRBV5-1 to TRBJ2-7; no reliable D call. The V and J ends lost 2 bases and 7 bases respectively, with 13 bases between them. Germline loops: CDR1 SGHRS, CDR2 YFSETQ. There are 13 residues in the CDR3. The CDR3 DNA is TGCGCCAGCAGCTTCACCGACCTGGGGGAGCAGTACTTC. Its translation: CASSFTDLGEQYF.

This clonotype was seen many times. DNA of the CDR3: TGTGCCAGCGAATTGGCTAGCGGGATCTCCTACGAGCAGTACTTC. Its translation: CASELASGISYEQYF. This rearrangement joins TRBV28 to TRBJ2-7, with TRBD2 matching over 9 bases. CDR1 and CDR2 from the germline V gene are MDHEN and SYDVKM. The junction had 8 bases not matched to a gene; V was cut back by 8 bases and J by 0 bases. CDR3 length: 15 residues.

This clonotype was detected many times. This sequence joins TRBV20-1 and TRBJ2-6; D is uncertain. In germline, CDR1 is DFQATT, CDR2 SNEGSKA (reference sequence). This CDR3 region has 13 residues. Trimming stripped 5 bases from V and 0 bases from J, with 5 bases between. CDR3 sequence reads: CSALISGANVLTF. CDR3 coding DNA: TGCAGTGCTCTCATCTCTGGGGCCAACGTCCTGACTTTC.

This clonotype has at least ten counts. The gene calls are TRBV20-1 and TRBJ2-3; D is unresolved. CDR3 length: 15 residues. Germline CDR1 is DFQATT and CDR2 is SNEGSKA (reference sequence). The V end was cut by 1 base, the J end by 2 bases, with 13 bases between. CDR3 DNA: TGCAGTGCTAGAGGATTTGCGGAGCCCACAGATACGCAGTATTTT. Its protein product is CSARGFAEPTDTQYF.

This clonotype has more than one count but fewer than ten. The chain uses TRBV12-3 or TRBV12-4 and TRBJ2-2; no firm D call. This CDR3 has 14 amino acids. The V and J ends lost 5 bases and 1 base respectively, with 8 bases between them. The chain's CDR3 is CASSRTENTGELFF. CDR3 in DNA: TGTGCCAGCAGTAGGACCGAGAACACCGGGGAGCTGTTTTTT.

This clonotype came up many times. The rearrangement uses TRBV28 and TRBJ2-7, with TRBD1 identical over 7 bases. Germline V gives CDR1 MDHEN, CDR2 SYDVKM. The CDR3 consists of 16 residues. V was pared by 2 bases and J by 2 bases, with 9 bases of the junction left unmatched. In DNA, the CDR3 is TGTGCCAGCAGTTTAGGGGACAGAGAAACGCCCTACGAGCAGTACTTC. It translates to CASSLGDRETPYEQYF.

The gene calls are TRBV20-1 and TRBJ2-2; weak D call: TRBD2 (5 bases). V lost 6 bases and J lost 4, with 15 bases in between. Looked up from germline, CDR1 is DFQATT and CDR2 is SNEGSKA (reference sequence). This CDR3 has 14 amino acids. CDR3 residues: CSAGGKSITGELFF. The CDR3 coding sequence is TGCAGTGCAGGAGGCAAGAGTATCACCGGGGAGCTGTTTTTT.

There are many counts of this clonotype. The chain has TRBV5-1 and TRBJ2-3; D not certain. The germline V gene encodes CDR1 SGHRS and CDR2 YFSETQ. The CDR3 extends over 12 amino acids. V was trimmed by 1 base and J by 12 bases, leaving 12 bases between them. The CDR3 protein is CASSLTTDPQYF. As DNA, the CDR3 is TGCGCCAGCAGCTTGACAACGGATCCACAGTATTTT. The full variable domain, completed using reference TRBV5-1 and TRBJ2-3, is KAGVTQTPRYLIKTRGQQVTLSCSPISGHRSVSWYQQTPGQGLQFLFEYFSETQRNKGNFPGRFSGRQFSNSRSEMNVSTLELGDSALYLCASSLTTDPQYFGPGTRLTVL.

This chain links TRBV6-2 or TRBV6-3 with TRBJ2-7, with TRBD2 identical over 10 bases. Germline V gene data show CDR1 as MNHEY and CDR2 as SVGEGT. CDR3 length: 16 amino acids. V was pared by 6 bases and J by 0 bases, with 8 bases of the junction left unmatched. As DNA, the CDR3 is TGTGCCAGCAGATCCGGGACTAGCGAGAGCTCCTACGAGCAGTACTTC. Amino acids: CASRSGTSESSYEQYF.

This sequence joins TRBV29-1 and TRBJ2-7, with 7 positions matching TRBD1. The ends lost 0 bases at V and 12 bases at J; junction bases unmatched: 11. The CDR3 is 13 amino acids. Germline V gives CDR1 SQVTM, CDR2 ANQGSEA. The CDR3 DNA reads as TGCAGCGTTGAAGAACCCAGACAGGGAGCCCGGTACTTC. It codes for CSVEEPRQGARYF.

The rearrangement links TRBV28 to TRBJ2-2, with TRBD1 as a possible D gene (8 bases). The CDR3 covers 15 residues. Germline V gene lookup returns CDR1 MDHEN and CDR2 SYDVKM. Trimming pared 5 bases from V and 4 bases from J, leaving 14 bases between. This chain's CDR3 is CASSNYRGGTGELFF. As DNA, the CDR3 is TGTGCCAGCAGTAACTACAGGGGGGGCACCGGGGAGCTGTTTTTT.

The chain employs TRBV29-1 and TRBJ2-1, with TRBD2 matching 11 bases. V lost 4 bases and J lost 7; bases outside the gene matches: 12. This CDR3 contains 16 residues. The germline V gene encodes CDR1 SQVTM and CDR2 ANQGSEA. CDR3 sequence (DNA): TGCAGCGTTGGTGCCCTCGGGACTAGCGGTGGGAATGAGCAGTTCTTC. Translated: CSVGALGTSGGNEQFF.

This clonotype was seen at least ten times. This rearrangement joins TRBV7-9 to TRBJ1-4, with 7 bases lining up with TRBD1. Germline CDR1 reads SEHNR; CDR2 reads FQNEAQ (reference sequence). The CDR3 consists of 14 residues. The ends lost 5 bases at V and 5 bases at J; junction bases unmatched: 5. CDR3 nucleotide sequence: TGTGCCAGCAGCCCCGGGACAGCAAATGAAAAACTGTTTTTT. Its translation: CASSPGTANEKLFF.

The gene calls are TRBV11-3 and TRBJ2-1, with TRBD1 matching over 9 bases. The CDR3 has 15 amino acids. Germline V gene lookup returns CDR1 SGHNT and CDR2 YENEEA. The V gene end was trimmed by 5 bases and the J gene end by 5 bases; junction bases not matched to a gene: 7. The CDR3 nucleotides are TGTGCCAGCAGCCGCCGGGACAGGGCGAACAATGAGCAGTTCTTC. It is translated as CASSRRDRANNEQFF.